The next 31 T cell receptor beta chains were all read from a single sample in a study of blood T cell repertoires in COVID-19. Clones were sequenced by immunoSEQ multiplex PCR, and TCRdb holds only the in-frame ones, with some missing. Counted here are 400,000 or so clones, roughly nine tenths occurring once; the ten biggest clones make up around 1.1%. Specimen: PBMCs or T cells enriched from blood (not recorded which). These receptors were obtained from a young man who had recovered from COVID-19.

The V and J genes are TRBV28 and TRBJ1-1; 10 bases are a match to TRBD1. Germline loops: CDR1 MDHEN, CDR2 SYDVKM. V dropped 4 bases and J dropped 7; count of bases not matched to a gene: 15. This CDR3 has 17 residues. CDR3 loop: CASSSPDRGLVVVEAFF. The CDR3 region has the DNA TGTGCCAGCAGTTCTCCCGACAGGGGGCTCGTGGTAGTTGAAGCTTTCTTT.

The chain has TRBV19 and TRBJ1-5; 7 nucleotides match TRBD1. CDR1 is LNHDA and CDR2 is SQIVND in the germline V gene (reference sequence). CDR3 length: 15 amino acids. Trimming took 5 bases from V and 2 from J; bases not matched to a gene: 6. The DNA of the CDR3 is TGTGCCAGTAGTTCCAGACAGGGCGGCAATCAGCCCCAGCATTTT. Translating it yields CASSSRQGGNQPQHF.

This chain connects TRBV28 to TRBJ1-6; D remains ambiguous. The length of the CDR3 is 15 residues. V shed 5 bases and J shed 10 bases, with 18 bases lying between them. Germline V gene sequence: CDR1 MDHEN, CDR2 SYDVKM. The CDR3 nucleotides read TGTGCCAGCAGTCCCAGGTATTCCTTCAGATCACCCCTCCACTTT. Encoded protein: CASSPRYSFRSPLHF.

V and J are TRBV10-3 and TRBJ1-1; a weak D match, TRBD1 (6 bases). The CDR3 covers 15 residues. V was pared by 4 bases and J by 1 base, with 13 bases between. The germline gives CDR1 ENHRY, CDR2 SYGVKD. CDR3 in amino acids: CAISGDRTSNTEAFF. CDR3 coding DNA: TGTGCCATCAGTGGTGACAGGACTTCGAACACTGAAGCTTTCTTT.

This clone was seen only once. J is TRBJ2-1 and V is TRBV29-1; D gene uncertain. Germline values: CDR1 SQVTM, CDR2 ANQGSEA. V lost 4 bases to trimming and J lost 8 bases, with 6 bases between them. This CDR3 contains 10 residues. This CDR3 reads CSVVRDEQFF. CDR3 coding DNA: TGCAGCGTTGTACGGGATGAGCAGTTCTTC.

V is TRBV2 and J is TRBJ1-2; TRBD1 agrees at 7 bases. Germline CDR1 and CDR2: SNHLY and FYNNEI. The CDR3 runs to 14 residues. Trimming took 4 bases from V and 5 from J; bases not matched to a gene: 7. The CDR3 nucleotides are TGTGCCAGCAGTGTCGAGACAGGGAAATATGGCTACACCTTC. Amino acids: CASSVETGKYGYTF.

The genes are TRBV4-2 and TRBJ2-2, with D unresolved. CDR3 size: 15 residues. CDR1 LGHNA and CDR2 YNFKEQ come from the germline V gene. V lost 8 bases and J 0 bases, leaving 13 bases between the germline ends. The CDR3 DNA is TGTGCCAGCCGGCCGGTGGGCGCGAACACCGGGGAGCTGTTTTTT. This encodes CASRPVGANTGELFF.

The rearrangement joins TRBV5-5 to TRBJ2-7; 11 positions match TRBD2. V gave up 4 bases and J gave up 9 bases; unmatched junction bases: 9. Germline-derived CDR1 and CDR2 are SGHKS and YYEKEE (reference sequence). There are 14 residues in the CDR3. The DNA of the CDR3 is TGTGCCAGCAGCATTGGGACTAGCGGTATCTCGCAGTACTTC. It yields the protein CASSIGTSGISQYF.

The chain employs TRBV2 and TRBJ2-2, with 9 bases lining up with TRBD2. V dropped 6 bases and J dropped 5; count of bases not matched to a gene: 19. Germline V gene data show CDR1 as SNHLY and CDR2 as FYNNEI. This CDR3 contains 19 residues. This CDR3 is CASSGSITSGLPGTGELFF. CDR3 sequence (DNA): TGTGCCAGCAGCGGCTCCATTACTAGCGGGCTGCCAGGGACCGGGGAGCTGTTTTTT.

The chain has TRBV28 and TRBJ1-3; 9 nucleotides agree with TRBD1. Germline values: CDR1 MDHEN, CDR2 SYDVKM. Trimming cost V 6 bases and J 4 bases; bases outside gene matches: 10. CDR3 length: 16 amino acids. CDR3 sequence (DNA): TGTGCCAGCAGGCCTACCGGGACAGGGTTAGGAAACACCATATATTTT. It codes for CASRPTGTGLGNTIYF.

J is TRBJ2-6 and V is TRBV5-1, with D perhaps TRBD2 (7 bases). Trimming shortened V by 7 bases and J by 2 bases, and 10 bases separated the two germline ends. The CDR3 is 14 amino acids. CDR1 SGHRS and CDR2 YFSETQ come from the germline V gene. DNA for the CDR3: TGCGCCAGCGAAGGGGGGGCTGGGGCCAACGTCCTGACTTTC. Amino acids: CASEGGAGANVLTF.

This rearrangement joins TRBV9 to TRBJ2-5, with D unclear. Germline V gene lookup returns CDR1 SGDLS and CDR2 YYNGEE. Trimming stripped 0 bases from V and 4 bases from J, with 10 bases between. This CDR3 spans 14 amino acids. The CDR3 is CASSVAPLGETQYF. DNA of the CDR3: TGTGCCAGCAGCGTAGCACCCCTCGGAGAGACCCAGTACTTC.

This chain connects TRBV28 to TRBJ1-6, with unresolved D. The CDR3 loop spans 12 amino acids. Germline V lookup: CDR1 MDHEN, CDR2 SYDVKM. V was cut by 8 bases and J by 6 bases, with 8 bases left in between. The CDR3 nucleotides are TGTGCCAGCCGGGAGGGTAATTCACCCCTCCACTTT. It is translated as CASREGNSPLHF.

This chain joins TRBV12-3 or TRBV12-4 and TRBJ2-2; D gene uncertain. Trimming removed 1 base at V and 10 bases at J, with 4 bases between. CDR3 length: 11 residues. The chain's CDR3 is CASSLGQELFF. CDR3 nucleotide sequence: TGTGCCAGCAGTTTAGGACAGGAGCTGTTTTTT.

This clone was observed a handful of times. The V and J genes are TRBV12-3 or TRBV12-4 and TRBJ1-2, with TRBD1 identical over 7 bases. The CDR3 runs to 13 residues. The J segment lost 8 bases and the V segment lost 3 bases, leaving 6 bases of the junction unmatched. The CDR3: CASSFVRGQGYTF. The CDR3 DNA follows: TGTGCCAGCAGTTTCGTTAGGGGGCAAGGCTACACCTTC.

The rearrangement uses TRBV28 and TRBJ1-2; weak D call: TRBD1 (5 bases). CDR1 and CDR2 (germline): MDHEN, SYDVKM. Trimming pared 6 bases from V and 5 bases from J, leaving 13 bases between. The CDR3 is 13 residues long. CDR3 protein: CASRVAGIYGYTF. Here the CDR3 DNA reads TGTGCCAGCAGGGTGGCAGGGATTTATGGCTACACCTTC.

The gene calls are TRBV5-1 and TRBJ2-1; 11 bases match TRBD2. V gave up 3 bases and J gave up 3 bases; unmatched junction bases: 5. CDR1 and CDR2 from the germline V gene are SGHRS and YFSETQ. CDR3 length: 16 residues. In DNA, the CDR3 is TGCGCCAGCAGCTCCAATAGCGGGGGGGGCTACAATGAGCAGTTCTTC. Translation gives CASSSNSGGGYNEQFF. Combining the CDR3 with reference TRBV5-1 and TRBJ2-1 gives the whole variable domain KAGVTQTPRYLIKTRGQQVTLSCSPISGHRSVSWYQQTPGQGLQFLFEYFSETQRNKGNFPGRFSGRQFSNSRSEMNVSTLELGDSALYLCASSSNSGGGYNEQFFGPGTRLTVL.

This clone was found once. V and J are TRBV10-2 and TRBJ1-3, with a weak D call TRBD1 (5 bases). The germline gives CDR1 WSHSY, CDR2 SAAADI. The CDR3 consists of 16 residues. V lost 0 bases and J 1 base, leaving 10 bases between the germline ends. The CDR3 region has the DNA TGCGCCAGCAGTGAGTCTGGGGCCAGATCTGGAAACACCATATATTTT. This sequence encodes CASSESGARSGNTIYF.

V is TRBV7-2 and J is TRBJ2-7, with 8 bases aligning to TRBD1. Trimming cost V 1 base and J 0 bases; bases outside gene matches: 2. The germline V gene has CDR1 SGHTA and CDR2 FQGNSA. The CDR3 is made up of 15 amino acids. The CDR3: CASSLGTGSSYEQYF. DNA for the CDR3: TGTGCCAGCAGCTTAGGGACAGGGAGCTCCTACGAGCAGTACTTC.

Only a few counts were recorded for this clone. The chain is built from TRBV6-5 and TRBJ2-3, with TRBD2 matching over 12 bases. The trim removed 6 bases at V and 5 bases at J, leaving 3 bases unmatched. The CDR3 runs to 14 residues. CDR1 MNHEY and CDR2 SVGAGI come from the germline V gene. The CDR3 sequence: CASRLAGGEDTQYF. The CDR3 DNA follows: TGTGCCAGCAGACTAGCGGGAGGCGAAGATACGCAGTATTTT.

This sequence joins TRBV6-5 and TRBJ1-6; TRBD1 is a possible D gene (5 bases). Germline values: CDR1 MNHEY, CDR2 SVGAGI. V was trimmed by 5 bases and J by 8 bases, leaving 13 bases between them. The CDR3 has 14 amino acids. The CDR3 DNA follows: TGTGCCAGCAGTCCGCGGGACGGTGATTCACCCCTCCACTTT. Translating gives CASSPRDGDSPLHF.

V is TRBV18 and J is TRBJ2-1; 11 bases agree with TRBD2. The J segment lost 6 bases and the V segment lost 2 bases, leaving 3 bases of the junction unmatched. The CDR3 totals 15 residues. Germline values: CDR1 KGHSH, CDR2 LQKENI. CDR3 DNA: TGTGCCAGCTCACCAGGTAGCGGGAGGGTCAATGAGCAGTTCTTC. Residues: CASSPGSGRVNEQFF.

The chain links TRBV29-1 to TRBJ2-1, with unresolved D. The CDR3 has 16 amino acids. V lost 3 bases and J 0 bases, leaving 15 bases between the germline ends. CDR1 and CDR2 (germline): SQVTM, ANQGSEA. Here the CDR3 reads CSVDGLARSSYNEQFF. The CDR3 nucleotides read TGCAGCGTTGATGGGTTAGCTCGTAGCTCCTACAATGAGCAGTTCTTC.

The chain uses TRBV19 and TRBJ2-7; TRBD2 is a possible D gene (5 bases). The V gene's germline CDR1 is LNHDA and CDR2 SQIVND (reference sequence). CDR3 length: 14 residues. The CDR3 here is CATLGQAGLGEQYF. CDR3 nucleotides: TGTGCGACTTTGGGTCAGGCGGGCCTCGGGGAGCAGTACTTC.

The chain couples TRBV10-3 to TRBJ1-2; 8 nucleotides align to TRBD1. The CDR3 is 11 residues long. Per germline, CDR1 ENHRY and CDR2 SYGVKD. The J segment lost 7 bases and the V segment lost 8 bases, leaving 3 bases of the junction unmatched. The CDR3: CAIGTGGGYTF. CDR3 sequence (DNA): TGTGCCATCGGAACAGGGGGTGGCTACACCTTC.

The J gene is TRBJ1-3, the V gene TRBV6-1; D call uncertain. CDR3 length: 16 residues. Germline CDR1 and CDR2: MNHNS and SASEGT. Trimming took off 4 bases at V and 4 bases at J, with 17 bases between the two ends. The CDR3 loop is CASSGPGFIRGNTIYF. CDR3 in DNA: TGTGCCAGCAGTGGGCCGGGATTTATACGGGGAAACACCATATATTTT.

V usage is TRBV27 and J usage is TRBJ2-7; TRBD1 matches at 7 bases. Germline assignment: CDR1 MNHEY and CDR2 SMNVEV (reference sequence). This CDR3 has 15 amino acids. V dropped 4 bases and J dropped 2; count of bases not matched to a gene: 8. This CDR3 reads CASSSLTGTAYEQYF. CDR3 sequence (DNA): TGTGCCAGCAGTTCCCTAACCGGGACAGCCTACGAGCAGTACTTC.

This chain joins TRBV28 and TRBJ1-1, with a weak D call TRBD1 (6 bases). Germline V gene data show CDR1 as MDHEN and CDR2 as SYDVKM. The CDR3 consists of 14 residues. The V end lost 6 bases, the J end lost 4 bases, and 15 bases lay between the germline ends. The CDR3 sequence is CASSPGGRITEAFF. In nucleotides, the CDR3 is TGTGCCAGCAGCCCTGGGGGCAGGATCACTGAAGCTTTCTTT.

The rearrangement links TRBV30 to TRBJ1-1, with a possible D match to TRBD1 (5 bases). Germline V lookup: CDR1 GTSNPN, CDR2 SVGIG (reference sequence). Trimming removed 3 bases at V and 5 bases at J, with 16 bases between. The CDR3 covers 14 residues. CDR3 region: CAWSRDRGETEAFF. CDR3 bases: TGTGCCTGGAGCCGTGATCGGGGGGAGACTGAAGCTTTCTTT.

The CDR3 nucleotides are TGTGCCTGGAGTACTTGGGAGGGCCGAAACAATGAGCAGTTCTTC. This sequence encodes CAWSTWEGRNNEQFF. The rearrangement uses TRBV30 and TRBJ2-1; 7 nucleotides line up with TRBD2. V shed 2 bases, J shed 5 bases, and the junction held 9 bases outside the gene matches. The germline gives CDR1 GTSNPN, CDR2 SVGIG (reference sequence). This CDR3 is 15 amino acids long.

The CDR3 nucleotides read TGTGCCAGCAGCTTGTTTCACAGGGGGATCTACGAGCAGTACTTC. Translation: CASSLFHRGIYEQYF. The V gene is TRBV5-8, the J gene TRBJ2-7; 8 bases are shared with TRBD1. The germline V gene encodes CDR1 SGHTS and CDR2 YDEGEE. CDR3 length: 15 residues. V shed 1 base and J 3 bases; nucleotides not matched to a gene: 6.